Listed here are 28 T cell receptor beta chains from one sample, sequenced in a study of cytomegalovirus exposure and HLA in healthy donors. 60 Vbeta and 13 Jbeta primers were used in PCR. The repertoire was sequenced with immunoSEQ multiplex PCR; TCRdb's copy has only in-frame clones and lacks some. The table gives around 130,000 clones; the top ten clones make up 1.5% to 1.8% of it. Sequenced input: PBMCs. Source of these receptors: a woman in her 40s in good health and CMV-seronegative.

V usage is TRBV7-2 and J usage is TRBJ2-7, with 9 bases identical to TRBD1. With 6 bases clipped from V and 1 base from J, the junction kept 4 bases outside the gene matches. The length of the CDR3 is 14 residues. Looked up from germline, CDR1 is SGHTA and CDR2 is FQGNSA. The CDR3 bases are TGTGCCAGCAGGACCGGGACAGGGTCCTACGAGCAGTACTTC. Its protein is CASRTGTGSYEQYF.

Here the CDR3 DNA reads TGTGCCAGCACTGCGGCCGGGGGTTCACCCCTCCACTTT. Translation: CASTAAGGSPLHF. The V and J genes are TRBV2 and TRBJ1-6, with a weak D call TRBD1 (5 bases). The length of the CDR3 is 13 residues. V was trimmed by 7 bases and J by 9 bases, leaving 13 bases between them. Germline CDR1 SNHLY, CDR2 FYNNEI.

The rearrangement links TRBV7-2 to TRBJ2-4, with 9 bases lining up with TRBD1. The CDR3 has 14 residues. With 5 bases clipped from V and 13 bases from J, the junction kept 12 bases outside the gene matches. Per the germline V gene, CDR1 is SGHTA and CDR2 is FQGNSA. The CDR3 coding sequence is TGTGCCAGCAGCATTCTTGGACAGGGGAGGGTACAGTACTTC. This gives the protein CASSILGQGRVQYF.

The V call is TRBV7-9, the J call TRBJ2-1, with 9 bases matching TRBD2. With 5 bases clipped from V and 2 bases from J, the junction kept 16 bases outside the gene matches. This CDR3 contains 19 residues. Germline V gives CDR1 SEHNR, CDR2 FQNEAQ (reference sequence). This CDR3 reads CASSPYPRSGGIAYNEQFF. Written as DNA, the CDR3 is TGTGCCAGCAGCCCATACCCCAGGAGCGGGGGGATCGCCTACAATGAGCAGTTCTTC.

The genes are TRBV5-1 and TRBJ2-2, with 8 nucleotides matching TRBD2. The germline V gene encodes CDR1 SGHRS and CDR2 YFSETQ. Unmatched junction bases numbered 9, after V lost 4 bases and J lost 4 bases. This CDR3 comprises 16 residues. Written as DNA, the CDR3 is TGCGCCAGCAGCCCCCCAGGCGGGAGGCGCACCGGGGAGCTGTTTTTT. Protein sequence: CASSPPGGRRTGELFF.

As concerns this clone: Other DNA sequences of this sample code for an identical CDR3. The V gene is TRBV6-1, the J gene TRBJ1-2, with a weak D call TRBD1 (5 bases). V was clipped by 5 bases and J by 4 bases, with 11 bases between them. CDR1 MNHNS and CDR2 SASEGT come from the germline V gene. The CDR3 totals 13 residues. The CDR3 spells CASSLDRVYGYTF. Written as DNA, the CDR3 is TGTGCCAGCAGTCTAGACAGAGTCTATGGCTACACCTTC.

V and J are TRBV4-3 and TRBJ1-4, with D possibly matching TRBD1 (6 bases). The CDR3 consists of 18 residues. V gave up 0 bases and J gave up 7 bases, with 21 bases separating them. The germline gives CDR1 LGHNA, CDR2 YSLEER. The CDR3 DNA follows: TGCGCCAGCAGCCAAGACACTTACTCAGGGGCCAGGGGTGAAAAACTGTTTTTT. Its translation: CASSQDTYSGARGEKLFF.

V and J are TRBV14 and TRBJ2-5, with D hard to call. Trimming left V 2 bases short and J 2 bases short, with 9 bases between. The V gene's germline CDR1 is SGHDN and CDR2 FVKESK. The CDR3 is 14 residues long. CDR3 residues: CASSQPPLQETQYF. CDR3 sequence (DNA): TGTGCCAGCAGCCAACCTCCCTTACAAGAGACCCAGTACTTC. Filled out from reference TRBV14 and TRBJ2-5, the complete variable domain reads EAGVTQFPSHSVIEKGQTVTLRCDPISGHDNLYWYRRVMGKEIKFLLHFVKESKQDESGMPNNRFLAERTGGTYSTLKVQPAELEDSGVYFCASSQPPLQETQYFGPGTRLLVL.

The CDR3 coding sequence is TGTGCCAGCAGCTTAGCGCAGGGGGAAAACTATGGCTACACCTTC. Its translation is CASSLAQGENYGYTF. The rearrangement joins TRBV7-9 to TRBJ1-2; 7 bases are shared with TRBD1. Germline V gene lookup returns CDR1 SEHNR and CDR2 FQNEAQ (reference sequence). The CDR3 has 15 residues. V lost 0 bases, J lost 2 bases, and 3 bases stayed unmatched.

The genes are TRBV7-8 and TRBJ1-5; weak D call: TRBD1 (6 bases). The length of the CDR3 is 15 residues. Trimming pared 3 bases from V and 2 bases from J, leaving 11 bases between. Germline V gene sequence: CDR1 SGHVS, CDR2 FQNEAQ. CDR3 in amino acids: CASSFQGMGNQPQHF. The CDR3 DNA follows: TGTGCCAGCAGCTTCCAGGGGATGGGCAATCAGCCCCAGCATTTT.

In nucleotides, the CDR3 is TGTGCCAGCAGTGACTACCGCCCAGGGCAGTACGTC. Residues: CASSDYRPGQYV. The chain recombines TRBV6-4 with TRBJ2-7; D unclear. The CDR3 is 12 amino acids. Trimming stripped 1 base from V and 9 bases from J, with 10 bases between. Germline values: CDR1 MRHNA, CDR2 SNTAGT.

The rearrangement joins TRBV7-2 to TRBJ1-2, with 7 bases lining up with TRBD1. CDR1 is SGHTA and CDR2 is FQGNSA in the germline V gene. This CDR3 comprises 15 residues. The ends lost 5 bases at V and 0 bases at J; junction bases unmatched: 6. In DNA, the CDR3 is TGTGCCAGCAGCCCCGACAGGGCAGCTAACTATGGCTACACCTTC. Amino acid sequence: CASSPDRAANYGYTF.

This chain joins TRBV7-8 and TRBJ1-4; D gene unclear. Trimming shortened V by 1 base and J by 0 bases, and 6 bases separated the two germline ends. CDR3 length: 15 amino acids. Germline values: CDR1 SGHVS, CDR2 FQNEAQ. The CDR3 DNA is TGTGCCAGCAGCTTAGGGGCAGCAACTAATGAAAAACTGTTTTTT. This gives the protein CASSLGAATNEKLFF. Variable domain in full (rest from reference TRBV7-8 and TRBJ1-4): GAGVSQSPRYKVAKRGQDVALRCDPISGHVSLFWYQQALGQGPEFLTYFQNEAQLDKSGLPSDRFFAERPEGSVSTLKIQRTQQEDSAVYLCASSLGAATNEKLFFGSGTQLSVL.

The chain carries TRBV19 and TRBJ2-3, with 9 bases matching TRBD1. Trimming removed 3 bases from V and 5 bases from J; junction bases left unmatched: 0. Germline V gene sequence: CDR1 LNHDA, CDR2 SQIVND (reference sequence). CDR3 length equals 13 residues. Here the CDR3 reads CASSMGQGDTQYF. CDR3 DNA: TGTGCCAGTAGTATGGGACAGGGAGATACGCAGTATTTT.

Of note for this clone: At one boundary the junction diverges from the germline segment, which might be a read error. CDR3 coding DNA: TGCGCCAGCAGCCAACAGGGTGTGATTAGGCTTAGTCTCTTC. Protein: CASSQQGVIRLSLF. V usage is TRBV4-1 and J usage is TRBJ1-2, with a weak D call TRBD1 (5 bases). Per germline, CDR1 MGHRA and CDR2 YSYEKL. The CDR3 contains 14 residues.

The CDR3: CASSGQTGVGTEAFF. Here the CDR3 DNA reads TGTGCCAGCAGCGGACAGACAGGGGTAGGGACTGAAGCTTTCTTT. The chain uses TRBV9 and TRBJ1-1; TRBD1 matches 8 bases. Germline assignment: CDR1 SGDLS and CDR2 YYNGEE. Trimming took 3 bases from V and 5 from J; bases not matched to a gene: 9. The CDR3 consists of 15 residues.

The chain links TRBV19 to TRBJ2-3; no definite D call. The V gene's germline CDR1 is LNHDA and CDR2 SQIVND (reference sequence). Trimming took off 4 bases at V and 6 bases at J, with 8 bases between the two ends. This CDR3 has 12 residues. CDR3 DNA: TGTGCCAGTAGTAACTCCAGGGATACGCAGTATTTT. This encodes CASSNSRDTQYF.

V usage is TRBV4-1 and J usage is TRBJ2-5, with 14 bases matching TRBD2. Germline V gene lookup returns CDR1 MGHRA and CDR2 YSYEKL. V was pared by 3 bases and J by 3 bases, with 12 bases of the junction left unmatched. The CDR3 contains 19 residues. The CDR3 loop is CASSHSSGTSGGPKETQYF. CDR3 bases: TGCGCCAGCAGCCACTCGTCGGGGACTAGCGGGGGCCCAAAAGAGACCCAGTACTTC.

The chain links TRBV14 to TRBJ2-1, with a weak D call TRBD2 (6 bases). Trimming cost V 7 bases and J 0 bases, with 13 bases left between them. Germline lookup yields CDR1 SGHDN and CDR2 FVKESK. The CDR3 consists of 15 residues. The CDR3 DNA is TGTGCCAGCATGGCGGTAGCGGACTCCTACAATGAGCAGTTCTTC. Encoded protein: CASMAVADSYNEQFF.

The CDR3: CASSLGNQGKAFF. The CDR3 DNA sequence: TGCGCCAGCAGCTTGGGGAATCAGGGTAAAGCTTTCTTT. The gene calls are TRBV5-1 and TRBJ1-1; perhaps TRBD1 as D (5 bases). Trimming pared 0 bases from V and 9 bases from J, leaving 12 bases between. The CDR3 is made up of 13 amino acids. Germline V gives CDR1 SGHRS, CDR2 YFSETQ.

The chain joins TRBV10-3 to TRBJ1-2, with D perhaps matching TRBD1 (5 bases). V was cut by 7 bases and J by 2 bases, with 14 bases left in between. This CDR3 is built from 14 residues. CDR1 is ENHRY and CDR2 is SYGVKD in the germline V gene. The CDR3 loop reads CAIKQALANYGYTF. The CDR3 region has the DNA TGTGCCATCAAACAGGCTCTGGCAAACTATGGCTACACCTTC.

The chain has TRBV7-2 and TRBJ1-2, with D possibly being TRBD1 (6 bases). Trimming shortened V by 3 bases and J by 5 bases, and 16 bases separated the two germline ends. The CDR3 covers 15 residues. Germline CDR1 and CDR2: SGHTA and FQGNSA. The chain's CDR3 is CASSFRQGHHYGYTF. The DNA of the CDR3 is TGTGCCAGCAGCTTCAGGCAGGGACATCATTATGGCTACACCTTC.

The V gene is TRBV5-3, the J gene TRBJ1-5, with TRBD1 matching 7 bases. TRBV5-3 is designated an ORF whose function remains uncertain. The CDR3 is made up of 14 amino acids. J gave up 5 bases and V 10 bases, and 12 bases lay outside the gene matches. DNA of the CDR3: TGTGCCGGCACAGGGGCCCCGGGGCATCAGCCCCAGCATTTT. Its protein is CAGTGAPGHQPQHF.

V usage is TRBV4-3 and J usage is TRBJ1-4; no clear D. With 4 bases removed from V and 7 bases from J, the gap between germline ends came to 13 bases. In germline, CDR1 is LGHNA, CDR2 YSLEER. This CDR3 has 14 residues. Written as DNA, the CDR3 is TGCGCCAGCAGCCCGAATAGGGCGGGTGAAAAACTGTTTTTT. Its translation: CASSPNRAGEKLFF.

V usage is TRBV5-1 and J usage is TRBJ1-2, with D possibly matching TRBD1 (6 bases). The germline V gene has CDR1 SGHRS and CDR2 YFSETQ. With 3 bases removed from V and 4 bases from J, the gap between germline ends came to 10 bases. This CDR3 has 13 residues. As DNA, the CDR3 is TGCGCCAGCAGCTCCGGGACACCCTATGGCTACACCTTC. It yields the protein CASSSGTPYGYTF.

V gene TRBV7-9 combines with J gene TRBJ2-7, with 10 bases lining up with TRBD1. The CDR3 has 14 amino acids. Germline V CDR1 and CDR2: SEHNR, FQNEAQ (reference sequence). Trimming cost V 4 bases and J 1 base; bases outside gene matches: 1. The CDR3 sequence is CASSWGQGSYEQYF. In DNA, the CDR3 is TGTGCCAGCAGCTGGGGACAGGGGTCCTACGAGCAGTACTTC.

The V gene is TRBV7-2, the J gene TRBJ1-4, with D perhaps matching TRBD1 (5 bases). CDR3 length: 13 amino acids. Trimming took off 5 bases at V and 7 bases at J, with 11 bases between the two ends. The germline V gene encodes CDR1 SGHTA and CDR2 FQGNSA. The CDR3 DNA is TGTGCCAGCAGCGTAGACAGCCCTGAAAAACTGTTTTTT. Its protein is CASSVDSPEKLFF.

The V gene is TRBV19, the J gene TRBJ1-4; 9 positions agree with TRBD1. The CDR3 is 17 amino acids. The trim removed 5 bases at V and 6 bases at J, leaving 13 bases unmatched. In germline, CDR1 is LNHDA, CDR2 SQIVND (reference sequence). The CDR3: CASSPLGQGTSDEKLFF. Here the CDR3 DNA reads TGTGCCAGTAGTCCTCTAGGACAGGGGACAAGTGATGAAAAACTGTTTTTT.